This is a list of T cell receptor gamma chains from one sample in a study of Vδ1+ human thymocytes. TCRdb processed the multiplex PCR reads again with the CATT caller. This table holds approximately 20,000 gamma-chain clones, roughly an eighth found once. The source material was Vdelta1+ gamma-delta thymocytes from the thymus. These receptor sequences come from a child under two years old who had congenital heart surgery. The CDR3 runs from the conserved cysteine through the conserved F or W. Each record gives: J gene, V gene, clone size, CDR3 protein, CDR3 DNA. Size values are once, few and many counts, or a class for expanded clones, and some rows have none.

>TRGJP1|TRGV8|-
CATWDITTGWFKIF
TGTGCCACCTGGGATATCACCACTGGTTGGTTCAAGATATTT
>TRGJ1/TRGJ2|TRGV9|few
CALWEAGYYKKLF
TGTGCCTTGTGGGAGGCAGGTTATTATAAGAAACTCTTT
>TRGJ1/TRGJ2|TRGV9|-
CALWEATNYYKKLF
TGTGCCTTGTGGGAGGCGACAAATTATTATAAGAAACTCTTT
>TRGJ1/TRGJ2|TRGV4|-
CATWNGVYYKKLF
TGTGCCACCTGGAATGGAGTTTATTATAAGAAACTCTTT
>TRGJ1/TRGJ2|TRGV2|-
CATWDGSPPNYYKKLF
TGTGCCACCTGGGACGGCTCCCCCCCGAATTATTATAAGAAACTCTTT
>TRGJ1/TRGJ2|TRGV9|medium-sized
CALWEVRGYKKLF
TGTGCCTTGTGGGAGGTGCGAGGTTATAAGAAACTCTTT
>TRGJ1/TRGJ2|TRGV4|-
CATWGGWNYKKLF
TGTGCCACCTGGGGTGGATGGAATTATAAGAAACTCTTT
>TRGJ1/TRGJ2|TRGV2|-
CATWDGQLSKKLF
TGTGCCACCTGGGACGGGCAATTGAGCAAGAAACTCTTT
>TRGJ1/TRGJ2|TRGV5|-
CATWDRQRKLF
TGTGCCACCTGGGACAGGCAGAGGAAACTCTTT
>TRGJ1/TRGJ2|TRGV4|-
CATWAHYYKKLF
TGTGCCACCTGGGCTCATTATTATAAGAAACTCTTT
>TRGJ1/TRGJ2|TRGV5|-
CATWDRPLPSKKLF
TGTGCCACCTGGGACAGGCCACTCCCGTCAAAGAAACTCTTT
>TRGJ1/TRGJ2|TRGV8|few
CATWAANCYKKLF
TGTGCCACCTGGGCCGCTAATTGTTATAAGAAACTCTTT
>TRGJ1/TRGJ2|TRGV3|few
CATWDRPNHYKKLF
TGTGCCACCTGGGACAGGCCAAATCATTATAAGAAACTCTTT
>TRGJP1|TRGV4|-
CATWLYGTTGWFKIF
TGTGCCACCTGGCTCTATGGGACCACTGGTTGGTTCAAGATATTT
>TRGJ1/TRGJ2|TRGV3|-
CATWDRGWRYKKLF
TGTGCCACCTGGGACAGGGGTTGGCGTTATAAGAAACTCTTT
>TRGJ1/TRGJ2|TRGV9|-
CALWEVLYKKLF
TGTGCCCTGTGGGAGGTGCTATATAAGAAACTCTTT
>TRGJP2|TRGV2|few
CATWDGSFSDWIKTF
TGTGCCACCTGGGACGGTTCCTTTAGTGATTGGATCAAGACGTTT
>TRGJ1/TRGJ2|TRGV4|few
CATWERFHYYKKLF
TGTGCCACCTGGGAACGATTCCATTATTATAAGAAACTCTTT
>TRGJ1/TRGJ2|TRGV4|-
CATWNGRPYYKKLF
TGTGCCACCTGGAATGGGCGGCCTTATTATAAGAAACTCTTT
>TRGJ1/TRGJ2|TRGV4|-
CATWDGPIGFRKLF
TGTGCCACCTGGGATGGGCCGATTGGCTTTCGGAAACTCTTT
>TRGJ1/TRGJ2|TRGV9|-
CALWEPKKLF
TGTGCCTTGTGGGAGCCGAAGAAACTCTTT
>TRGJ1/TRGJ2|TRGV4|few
CATWDADYKKLF
TGTGCCACCTGGGATGCAGATTATAAGAAACTCTTT
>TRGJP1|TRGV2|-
CATWERLPAGWFKIF
TGTGCCACCTGGGAGAGGTTGCCGGCTGGTTGGTTCAAGATATTT
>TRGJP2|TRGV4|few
CATWNGGGSDWIKTF
TGTGCCACCTGGAATGGGGGGGGTAGTGATTGGATCAAGACGTTT
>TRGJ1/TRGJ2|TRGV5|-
CATWDRENHKKLF
TGTGCCACCTGGGACAGGGAAAATCATAAGAAACTCTTT
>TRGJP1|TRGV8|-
CATWVLEDTTGWFKIF
TGTGCCACCTGGGTATTGGAAGATACCACTGGTTGGTTCAAGATATTT
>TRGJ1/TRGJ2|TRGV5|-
CATWDRRGPYYKKLF
TGTGCCACCTGGGACAGGCGGGGGCCTTATTATAAGAAACTCTTT
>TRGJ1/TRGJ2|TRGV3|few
CAAWDRKKLF
TGTGCCGCCTGGGACCGAAAGAAACTCTTT
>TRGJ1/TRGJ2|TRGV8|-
CATWDSPPNYYKKLF
TGTGCCACCTGGGATAGCCCTCCCAATTATTATAAGAAACTCTTT
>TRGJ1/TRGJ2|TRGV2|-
CATWDGHGQLF
TGTGCCACCTGGGACGGCCACGGTCAACTCTTT
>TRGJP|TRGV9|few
CALWEELGKKIKVF
TGTGCCTTGTGGGAGGAGTTGGGCAAAAAAATCAAGGTATTT
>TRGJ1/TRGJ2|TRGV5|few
CATWPFYYKKLF
TGTGCCACCTGGCCCTTTTATTATAAGAAACTCTTT
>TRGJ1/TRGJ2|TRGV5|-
CATWDRRVNFDKKLF
TGTGCCACCTGGGACAGGCGAGTGAATTTCGATAAGAAACTCTTT
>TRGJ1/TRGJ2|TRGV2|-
CATWDGPRYYKKLF
TGTGCCACCTGGGACGGCCCGAGGTATTATAAGAAACTCTTT
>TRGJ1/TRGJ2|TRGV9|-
CALWGHLNHKKLF
TGTGCCTTGTGGGGTCATCTTAATCATAAGAAACTCTTT
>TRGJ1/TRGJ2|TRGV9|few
CALWEVRVKLF
TGTGCCTTGTGGGAGGTGCGGGTGAAACTCTTT
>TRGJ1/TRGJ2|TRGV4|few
CATWDAKNYKKLF
TGTGCCACCTGGGATGCTAAAAATTATAAGAAACTCTTT
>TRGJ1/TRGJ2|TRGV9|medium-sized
CALWENYKKLF
TGTGCCTTGTGGGAGAACTATAAGAAACTCTTT
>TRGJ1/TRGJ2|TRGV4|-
CATWKVYYKKLF
TGTGCCACCTGGAAGGTCTATTATAAGAAACTCTTT
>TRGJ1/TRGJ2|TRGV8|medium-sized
CATWDPAWGYYKKLF
TGTGCCACCTGGGACCCGGCCTGGGGGTATTATAAGAAACTCTTT
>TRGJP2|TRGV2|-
CATWDPRGIWIKTF
TGTGCCACCTGGGACCCTCGGGGTATTTGGATCAAGACGTTT
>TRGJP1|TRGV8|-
CATWDPVGTGWFKIF
TGTGCCACCTGGGATCCCGTAGGGACTGGTTGGTTCAAGATATTT
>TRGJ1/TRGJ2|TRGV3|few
CATWDRPHYYKKLF
TGTGCCACCTGGGACAGGCCGCATTATTATAAGAAACTCTTT
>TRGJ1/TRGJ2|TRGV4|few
CATWNGPLGYYYKKLF
TGTGCCACCTGGAATGGGCCTCTGGGGTATTATTATAAGAAACTCTTT
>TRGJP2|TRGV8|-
CATWDPASSDWIKTF
TGTGCCACCTGGGATCCCGCTAGTAGTGATTGGATCAAGACGTTT
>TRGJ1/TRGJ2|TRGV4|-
CATWDPPPYYKKLF
TGTGCCACCTGGGATCCACCTCCTTATTATAAGAAACTCTTT
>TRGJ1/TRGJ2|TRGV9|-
CALWEWRKLF
TGTGCCTTGTGGGAGTGGAGGAAACTCTTT
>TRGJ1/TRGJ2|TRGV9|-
CALWEVRLF
TGTGCCTTGTGGGAGGTGAGGCTCTTT
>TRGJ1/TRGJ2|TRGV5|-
CATWDRRSSYKKLF
TGTGCCACCTGGGACAGGCGGAGTAGTTATAAGAAACTCTTT